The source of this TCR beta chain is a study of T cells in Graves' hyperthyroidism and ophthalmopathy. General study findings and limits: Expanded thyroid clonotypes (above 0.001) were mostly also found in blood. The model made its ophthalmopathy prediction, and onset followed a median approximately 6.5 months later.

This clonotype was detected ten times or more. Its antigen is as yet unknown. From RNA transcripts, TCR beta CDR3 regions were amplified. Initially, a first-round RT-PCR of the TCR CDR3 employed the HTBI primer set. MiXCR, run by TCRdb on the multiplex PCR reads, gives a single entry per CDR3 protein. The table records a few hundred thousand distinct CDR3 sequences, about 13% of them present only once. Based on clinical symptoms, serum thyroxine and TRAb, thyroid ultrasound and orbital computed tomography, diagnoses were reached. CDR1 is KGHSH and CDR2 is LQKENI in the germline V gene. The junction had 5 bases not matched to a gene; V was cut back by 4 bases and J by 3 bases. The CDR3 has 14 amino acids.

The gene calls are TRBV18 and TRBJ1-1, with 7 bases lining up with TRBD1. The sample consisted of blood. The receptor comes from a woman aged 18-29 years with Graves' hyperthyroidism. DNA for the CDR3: TGTGCCAGCTCACGCCTCACAGGGGACACTGAAGCTTTCTTT. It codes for CASSRLTGDTEAFF.